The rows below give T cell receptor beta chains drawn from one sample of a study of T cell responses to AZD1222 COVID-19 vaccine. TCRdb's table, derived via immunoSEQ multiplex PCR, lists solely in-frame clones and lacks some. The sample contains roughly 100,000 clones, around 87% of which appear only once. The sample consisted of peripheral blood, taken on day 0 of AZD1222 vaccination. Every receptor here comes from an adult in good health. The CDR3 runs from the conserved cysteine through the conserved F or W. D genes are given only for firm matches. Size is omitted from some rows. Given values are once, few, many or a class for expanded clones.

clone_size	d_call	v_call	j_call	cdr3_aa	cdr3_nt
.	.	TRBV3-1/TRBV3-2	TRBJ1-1	CASSQGISEAFF	TGTGCCAGCAGCCAAGGAATTTCTGAAGCTTTCTTT
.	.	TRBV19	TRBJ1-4	CASSTYQGFGDEKLFF	TGTGCCAGTAGTACCTATCAGGGGTTTGGAGATGAAAAACTGTTTTTT
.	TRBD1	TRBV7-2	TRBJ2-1	CASSPIPGQGSYNEQFF	TGTGCCAGCAGCCCAATACCGGGACAGGGGTCCTACAATGAGCAGTTCTTC
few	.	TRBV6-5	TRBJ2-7	CASEDGRFSYEQYF	TGTGCCAGCGAAGACGGCAGATTCTCCTACGAGCAGTACTTC
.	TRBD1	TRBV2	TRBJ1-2	CASSEFEQGLGYTF	TGTGCCAGCAGTGAATTCGAACAGGGGCTAGGCTACACCTTC
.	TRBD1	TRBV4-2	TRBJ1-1	CASSQNTGTVEAFF	TGTGCCAGCAGCCAAAATACCGGGACAGTTGAAGCTTTCTTT
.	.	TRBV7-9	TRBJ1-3	CASSLSPSGNTIYF	TGTGCCAGCAGCTTAAGCCCATCTGGAAACACCATATATTTT
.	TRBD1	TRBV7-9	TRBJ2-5	CASSFAGRGPSETQYF	TGTGCCAGCAGCTTCGCCGGCAGGGGGCCGAGTGAGACCCAGTACTTC
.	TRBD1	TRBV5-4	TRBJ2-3	CASSLQGARDTQYF	TGTGCCAGCAGCTTGCAGGGGGCTCGAGATACGCAGTATTTT
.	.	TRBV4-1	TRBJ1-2	CASSQTPAGRLYGYTF	TGCGCCAGCAGCCAAACGCCGGCAGGGCGCCTATATGGCTACACCTTC
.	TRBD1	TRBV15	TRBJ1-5	CATSRETGMNQPQHF	TGTGCCACCAGCAGAGAGACAGGGATGAATCAGCCCCAGCATTTT
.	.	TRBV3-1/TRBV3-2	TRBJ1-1	CASSQDGGNLPEAFF	TGTGCCAGCAGCCAAGATGGGGGGAACCTACCTGAAGCTTTCTTT
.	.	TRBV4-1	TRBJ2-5	CASSQVDGDRETQYF	TGCGCCAGCAGCCAAGTTGACGGGGATCGAGAGACCCAGTACTTC
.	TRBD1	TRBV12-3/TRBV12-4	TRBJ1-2	CASSPGQGYGYTF	TGTGCCAGCAGTCCGGGACAGGGCTATGGCTACACCTTC
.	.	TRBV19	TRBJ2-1	CASSSDSYNEQFF	TGTGCCAGTTCCTCAGACTCATACAATGAGCAGTTCTTC
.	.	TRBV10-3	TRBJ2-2	CATGPEGGTGELFF	TGTGCCACCGGACCGGAGGGCGGCACCGGGGAGCTGTTTTTT
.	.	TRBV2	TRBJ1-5	CASSEASTAYQPQHF	TGTGCCAGCAGTGAAGCGAGCACCGCCTATCAGCCCCAGCATTTT
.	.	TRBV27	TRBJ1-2	CASRPPGPYGYTF	TGTGCCAGCAGACCCCCAGGTCCCTATGGCTACACCTTC
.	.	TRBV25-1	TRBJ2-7	CASSFNTQDGYEQYF	TGTGCCAGCAGTTTCAACACCCAGGACGGGTACGAGCAGTACTTC
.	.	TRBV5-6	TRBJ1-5	CASSLINSNQPQHF	TGTGCCAGCAGCTTGATTAATAGCAATCAGCCCCAGCATTTT
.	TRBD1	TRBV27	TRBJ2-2	CASSLWTGTVHTGELFF	TGTGCCAGCAGTTTATGGACCGGGACAGTTCACACCGGGGAGCTGTTTTTT
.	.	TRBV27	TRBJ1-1	CASSFTRGVEAFF	TGTGCCAGCAGTTTTACCAGGGGTGTTGAAGCTTTCTTT
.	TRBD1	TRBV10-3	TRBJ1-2	CAISDPGTGVRGYTF	TGTGCCATCAGTGACCCCGGGACAGGGGTGAGGGGCTACACCTTC
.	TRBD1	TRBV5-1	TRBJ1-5	CASSEGTDQPQHF	TGCGCCAGCAGCGAAGGGACAGACCAGCCCCAGCATTTT
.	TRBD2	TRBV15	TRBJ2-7	CATSRDLSSGRWNEQYF	TGTGCCACCAGCAGAGATCTTTCTAGCGGGAGATGGAACGAGCAGTACTTC
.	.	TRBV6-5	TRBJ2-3	CASRNPTDTQYF	TGTGCCAGCAGGAACCCTACAGATACGCAGTATTTT
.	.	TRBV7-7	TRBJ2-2	CASSFDPGSTGELFF	TGTGCTAGCAGCTTCGATCCGGGGTCCACCGGGGAGCTGTTTTTT
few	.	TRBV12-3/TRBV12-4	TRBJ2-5	CASSRVRTETQYF	TGTGCCAGCAGCCGGGTCCGGACGGAGACCCAGTACTTC
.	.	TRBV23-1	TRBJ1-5	CASSRGPRCGNQPQHF	TGCGCCAGCAGTCGAGGCCCTCGATGCGGCAATCAGCCCCAGCATTTT
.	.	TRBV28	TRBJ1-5	CASSPRGQPQHF	TGTGCCAGCAGCCCCCGGGGGCAGCCCCAGCATTTT
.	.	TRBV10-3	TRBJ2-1	CAISEGILSYNEQFF	TGTGCCATCAGTGAGGGTATTCTCTCCTACAATGAGCAGTTCTTC